Below are 8 T cell receptor beta chains sequenced from a single sample in a study of blood T cell repertoires in COVID-19. Using immunoSEQ multiplex PCR, the repertoire was profiled, and TCRdb retains in-frame clones only, with some absent. This table has under 60,000 clones, around four fifths appearing once. Sequencing was done on a sample of peripheral blood. Source of these receptors: a human donor in a cohort sampled during active COVID-19.

The genes are TRBV18 and TRBJ2-3; D is unclear. V was cut by 3 bases and J by 0 bases, with 10 bases left in between. This CDR3 is 15 amino acids long. Germline V lookup: CDR1 KGHSH, CDR2 LQKENI. The chain's CDR3 is CASSPASKSTDTQYF. CDR3 nucleotides: TGTGCCAGCTCACCGGCTAGTAAGAGCACAGATACGCAGTATTTT.

This rearrangement joins TRBV4-1 to TRBJ1-2, with 9 bases identical to TRBD1. In germline, CDR1 is MGHRA, CDR2 YSYEKL. The CDR3 runs to 16 residues. Losses at the gene ends were 3 bases for V and 2 bases for J; bases not matched to a gene: 7. The CDR3, as DNA: TGCGCCAGCAGCCAGGACCGGGACAGGGTCAACTATGGCTACACCTTC. Translated: CASSQDRDRVNYGYTF.

The chain combines TRBV6-6 with TRBJ1-1; D remains ambiguous. Trimming took 2 bases from V and 1 from J, leaving 11 bases between them. The CDR3 sequence is 15 residues long. CDR1 MNHNY and CDR2 SVGAGI come from the germline V gene (reference sequence). This CDR3 is CASSYPSGGNTEAFF. DNA for the CDR3: TGTGCCAGCAGTTACCCCTCTGGAGGGAACACTGAAGCTTTCTTT.

The rearrangement uses TRBV6-6 and TRBJ1-4, with a tentative D call TRBD1 (6 bases). Germline-derived CDR1 and CDR2 are MNHNY and SVGAGI (reference sequence). The CDR3 contains 16 residues. Trimming shortened V by 0 bases and J by 7 bases, and 15 bases separated the two germline ends. The CDR3 DNA is TGTGCCAGCAGTTACTCGACCGGGGGGCCGGGTGAAAAACTGTTTTTT. This codes for CASSYSTGGPGEKLFF.

J is TRBJ1-6 and V is TRBV7-2, with D possibly being TRBD1 (5 bases). CDR1 SGHTA and CDR2 FQGNSA come from the germline V gene. The CDR3 is made up of 14 amino acids. Trimming took off 4 bases at V and 12 bases at J, with 16 bases between the two ends. This chain's CDR3 is CASSSLDSYLPLHF. DNA for the CDR3: TGTGCCAGCAGCTCCCTCGACAGTTACTTACCCCTCCACTTT.

V is TRBV7-2 and J is TRBJ1-2; D unclear. The germline V gene has CDR1 SGHTA and CDR2 FQGNSA. This CDR3 spans 15 amino acids. V gave up 2 bases and J gave up 5 bases, with 15 bases separating them. The CDR3 nucleotides are TGTGCCAGCAGCTTATGGGAGGGTTTTGGTTATGGCTACACCTTC. Protein: CASSLWEGFGYGYTF.

The gene calls are TRBV27 and TRBJ1-1; 7 nucleotides align to TRBD1. This CDR3 has 14 amino acids. V lost 6 bases, J lost 2 bases, and 6 bases stayed unmatched. Germline V gene lookup returns CDR1 MNHEY and CDR2 SMNVEV (reference sequence). The CDR3 loop is CASSPGQTNTEAFF. As DNA, the CDR3 is TGTGCCAGCAGCCCGGGACAGACAAACACTGAAGCTTTCTTT.

The chain recombines TRBV6-2 or TRBV6-3 with TRBJ2-5; TRBD1 matches 9 bases. The V segment lost 6 bases and the J segment 0 bases; nucleotides outside the gene matches: 11. The CDR3 runs to 17 residues. Germline CDR1 and CDR2: MNHEY and SVGEGT. The chain's CDR3 is CASSALNRGLYQETQYF. In nucleotides, the CDR3 is TGTGCCAGCAGCGCATTGAACAGGGGGCTGTACCAAGAGACCCAGTACTTC.